One sample yielded the 28 T cell receptor beta chains listed below, sequenced in a study of cytomegalovirus exposure and HLA in healthy donors. PCR primers comprised 60 Vbeta and 13 Jbeta primers. Clones were read by immunoSEQ multiplex PCR, and TCRdb kept only the in-frame ones, dropping some. The repertoire holds 140,000 to 150,000 clones, with roughly 80% as singletons. The sequencing sample was made of PBMCs. The receptors shown here come from a woman aged 40 to 50 in good health and CMV-seropositive.

This clone was detected only a few times. The chain has TRBV4-2 and TRBJ2-1; the match to TRBD2 covers 11 bases. Germline CDR1 reads LGHNA; CDR2 reads YNFKEQ. V lost 0 bases to trimming and J lost 4 bases; unmatched junction nucleotides: 8. This CDR3 contains 18 residues. The CDR3 loop reads CASSQEASGGHLYNEQFF. The CDR3 nucleotides read TGTGCCAGCAGCCAAGAGGCTAGCGGGGGGCACCTTTACAATGAGCAGTTCTTC.

The chain carries TRBV4-1 and TRBJ1-4; 9 bases fit TRBD1. This CDR3 has 15 residues. CDR1 MGHRA and CDR2 YSYEKL come from the germline V gene. The V and J ends lost 3 bases and 6 bases, in that order; junction bases with no gene match: 5. The CDR3 region is CASSHWDRDDEKLFF. The CDR3 bases are TGCGCCAGCAGCCACTGGGACAGGGATGATGAAAAACTGTTTTTT.

The chain joins TRBV6-5 to TRBJ1-5, with no clear D. The CDR3 consists of 15 residues. V was cut by 6 bases and J by 4 bases, with 16 bases left in between. From germline, CDR1 is MNHEY and CDR2 SVGAGI. The CDR3 is CASSETLVGNQPQHF. The CDR3 nucleotides are TGTGCCAGCAGCGAGACCCTGGTCGGGAATCAGCCCCAGCATTTT.

This clone was seen a handful of times. V is TRBV28 and J is TRBJ2-3; 11 bases match TRBD2. Trimming at V came to 3 bases and at J to 7 bases, leaving 9 bases not matched to a gene. This CDR3 spans 16 amino acids. Germline-derived CDR1 and CDR2 are MDHEN and SYDVKM. The CDR3 nucleotides are TGTGCCAGCAGTTTCCCACTAGCGGGGGATCGAAATACGCAGTATTTT. Protein sequence: CASSFPLAGDRNTQYF.

The CDR3 coding sequence is TGCGCCAGCAGTGAGTCGGGGGGGCAGTATGAGACCCAGTACTTC. Amino acid sequence: CASSESGGQYETQYF. The rearrangement joins TRBV10-2 to TRBJ2-5, with D possibly TRBD2 on 7 matching bases. The CDR3 sequence is 15 residues long. Germline V gives CDR1 WSHSY, CDR2 SAAADI. V was shortened by 0 bases and J by 5 bases, with 13 bases between the two germline ends.

The chain joins TRBV18 to TRBJ1-1; no definite D call. Germline CDR1 reads KGHSH; CDR2 reads LQKENI. CDR3 size: 15 residues. With 1 base removed from V and 1 base from J, the gap between germline ends came to 10 bases. CDR3 sequence: CASSPLAVTNTEAFF. CDR3 bases: TGTGCCAGCTCACCACTGGCAGTCACGAACACTGAAGCTTTCTTT.

J is TRBJ1-1 and V is TRBV4-1; the D gene is possibly TRBD1 (5 bases). Between the trimmed V and J ends, which lost 4 bases and 1 base, there was a span of 13 bases. Per germline, CDR1 MGHRA and CDR2 YSYEKL. The CDR3 is made up of 15 amino acids. The CDR3 loop is CASSRGRQGNTEAFF. CDR3 coding DNA: TGCGCCAGCAGCCGAGGCCGGCAGGGGAACACTGAAGCTTTCTTT.

The rearrangement joins TRBV19 to TRBJ1-5; D possibly corresponds to TRBD1 (5 bases). Trimming shortened V by 9 bases and J by 3 bases, and 9 bases separated the two germline ends. The CDR3 covers 12 residues. Germline lookup yields CDR1 LNHDA and CDR2 SQIVND (reference sequence). For the CDR3, the DNA is TGTGCCAGACAGGTCCCCAATCAGCCCCAGCATTTT. It encodes CARQVPNQPQHF.

This clone has a single count. V gene TRBV28 combines with J gene TRBJ2-7; 7 bases match TRBD1. Germline-derived CDR1 and CDR2 are MDHEN and SYDVKM. This CDR3 spans 13 amino acids. Trimming cost V 6 bases and J 4 bases; bases outside gene matches: 6. The CDR3 DNA reads TGTGCCAGCAGACAACAGGGGCCATACGAGCAGTACTTC. Its protein is CASRQQGPYEQYF.

The V call is TRBV28, the J call TRBJ1-1, with D unresolved. Between the trimmed V and J ends, which lost 3 bases and 4 bases, there was a span of 3 bases. Germline V CDR1 and CDR2: MDHEN, SYDVKM. The CDR3 loop spans 11 amino acids. In DNA, the CDR3 is TGTGCCAGCAGTTTTATCACTGAAGCTTTCTTT. It encodes CASSFITEAFF.

The CDR3 reads CSARSGYGYTF. CDR3 bases: TGCAGTGCTAGATCCGGCTATGGCTACACCTTC. The rearrangement uses TRBV20-1 and TRBJ1-2; D is unresolved. The CDR3 consists of 11 residues. V lost 2 bases and J 4 bases, leaving 5 bases between the germline ends. Germline V gene sequence: CDR1 DFQATT, CDR2 SNEGSKA (reference sequence).

The chain combines TRBV7-9 with TRBJ1-3; D perhaps matches TRBD1 (5 bases). This CDR3 has 15 residues. Germline CDR1 and CDR2: SEHNR and FQNEAQ (reference sequence). Between the trimmed V and J ends, which lost 4 bases and 0 bases, there was a span of 10 bases. CDR3 sequence reads: CASSSGGGSGNTIYF. In DNA form, the CDR3 reads TGTGCCAGCAGCTCCGGGGGGGGCTCTGGAAACACCATATATTTT.

The sample holds a few counts of this clone. The chain couples TRBV30 to TRBJ2-7, with 11 nucleotides matching TRBD1. The germline V gene has CDR1 GTSNPN and CDR2 SVGIG (reference sequence). The CDR3 runs to 12 residues. V shed 5 bases, J shed 5 bases, and the junction held 2 bases outside the gene matches. CDR3 residues: CAWGTGGNEQYF. The CDR3 bases are TGTGCCTGGGGGACAGGGGGTAACGAGCAGTACTTC.

CDR3 coding DNA: TGTGCCAGCAGCTTAAACGGGAACACTGAAGCTTTCTTT. It is translated as CASSLNGNTEAFF. The chain is built from TRBV7-6 and TRBJ1-1; the D is unclear. The CDR3 extends over 13 amino acids. Germline V gene data show CDR1 as SGHVS and CDR2 as FNYEAQ. With 2 bases removed from V and 1 base from J, the gap between germline ends came to 5 bases.

V gene TRBV19 combines with J gene TRBJ2-4; 13 bases align to TRBD2. This CDR3 has 20 residues. In germline, CDR1 is LNHDA, CDR2 SQIVND (reference sequence). Trimming removed 3 bases from V and 0 bases from J; junction bases left unmatched: 11. Here the CDR3 reads CASSIPTSGGAFVAKNIQYF. DNA of the CDR3: TGTGCCAGTAGTATCCCCACTAGCGGGGGGGCCTTCGTAGCCAAAAACATTCAGTACTTC.

In its sample, this clone was seen a few times. J is TRBJ2-7 and V is TRBV27; D unclear. Trimming stripped 2 bases from V and 4 bases from J, with 9 bases between. Germline CDR1 and CDR2: MNHEY and SMNVEV (reference sequence). CDR3 length equals 13 residues. CDR3: CASSLMRQYEQYF. CDR3 coding DNA: TGTGCCAGCAGTTTAATGCGACAATACGAGCAGTACTTC.

This rearrangement joins TRBV7-3 to TRBJ1-1; perhaps TRBD1 as D (5 bases). Trimming took off 0 bases at V and 0 bases at J, with 14 bases between the two ends. This CDR3 region has 17 residues. CDR1 and CDR2 from the germline V gene are SGHTA and FQGTGA. For the CDR3, the DNA is TGTGCCAGCAGCTTAACGGGGCAGGGCAGCTTGAACACTGAAGCTTTCTTT. It is translated as CASSLTGQGSLNTEAFF.

J is TRBJ1-1 and V is TRBV27; TRBD1 matches 8 bases. CDR3 length equals 14 residues. Germline V CDR1 and CDR2: MNHEY, SMNVEV (reference sequence). J lost 2 bases, V lost 3 bases, and 2 bases had no gene match. The CDR3 DNA reads as TGTGCCAGCAGTTTTCAGGGGGCAAACACTGAAGCTTTCTTT. It translates to CASSFQGANTEAFF.

The chain couples TRBV5-1 to TRBJ2-1; TRBD2 matches 11 bases. The CDR3 is 15 residues long. Germline values: CDR1 SGHRS, CDR2 YFSETQ. The V segment lost 4 bases and the J segment 3 bases; nucleotides outside the gene matches: 3. The CDR3 protein is CASSDSGGGYNEQFF. The DNA of the CDR3 is TGCGCCAGCAGCGATAGCGGGGGGGGCTACAATGAGCAGTTCTTC.

J is TRBJ2-3 and V is TRBV5-1, with TRBD2 matching 13 bases. CDR3 length: 18 amino acids. Germline V gives CDR1 SGHRS, CDR2 YFSETQ. The V segment lost 4 bases and the J segment 0 bases; nucleotides outside the gene matches: 8. CDR3 sequence (DNA): TGCGCCAGCAGCCTAGGACTAGCGGGGGCCGCTAGCACAGATACGCAGTATTTT. Amino acid sequence: CASSLGLAGAASTDTQYF.

The V gene is TRBV7-3, the J gene TRBJ2-1, with 7 bases that match TRBD2. The CDR3 covers 17 residues. Trimming took 5 bases from V and 4 from J; bases not matched to a gene: 14. Germline values: CDR1 SGHTA, CDR2 FQGTGA. The CDR3 is CASSGQSGGSGYNEQFF. The CDR3 coding sequence is TGTGCCAGCAGCGGTCAATCGGGGGGTAGTGGTTACAATGAGCAGTTCTTC.

The sample holds a few counts of this clone. The V gene is TRBV5-6, the J gene TRBJ1-1; D unclear. Per the germline V gene, CDR1 is SGHDT and CDR2 is YYEEEE. The ends were cut back, 0 bases at V and 2 bases at J, with 5 bases in the middle. The CDR3 length is 13 residues. The CDR3 DNA reads as TGTGCCAGCAGCTTGGGGAGAAACACTGAAGCTTTCTTT. Protein: CASSLGRNTEAFF.

This clone was counted a single time. The chain links TRBV12-5 to TRBJ2-1, with D hard to call. The V gene's germline CDR1 is LGHNT and CDR2 FRNRAP. This CDR3 spans 13 amino acids. Deletions cut 1 base from V and 4 bases from J, with 5 bases between. CDR3 nucleotides: TGTGCTAGTGGTTTGGCCGGGTACAATGAGCAGTTCTTC. This sequence encodes CASGLAGYNEQFF.

This clone came up once. The chain couples TRBV7-7 to TRBJ2-1; TRBD2 matches at 7 bases. Germline-derived CDR1 and CDR2 are SSHAT and FNYEAQ (reference sequence). With 4 bases clipped from V and 7 bases from J, the junction kept 19 bases outside the gene matches. This CDR3 region has 18 residues. The CDR3 region is CASSSLVGPGTKPNEQFF. Here the CDR3 DNA reads TGTGCCAGCAGCTCGCTGGTAGGCCCCGGGACTAAGCCTAATGAGCAGTTCTTC.

The rearrangement links TRBV5-4 to TRBJ1-1; TRBD1 might be the D (5 bases). V gave up 1 base and J gave up 8 bases, with 9 bases separating them. CDR1 SGHNT and CDR2 YYREEE come from the germline V gene (reference sequence). This CDR3 has 12 residues. The CDR3 protein is CASSLLTGEAFF. As DNA, the CDR3 is TGTGCCAGCAGCTTGTTAACAGGAGAAGCTTTCTTT.

This clone was picked up one time. This sequence joins TRBV28 and TRBJ1-2, with D hard to call. V was clipped by 3 bases and J by 4 bases, with 9 bases between them. From germline, CDR1 is MDHEN and CDR2 SYDVKM. CDR3 length: 13 amino acids. The CDR3 DNA is TGTGCCAGCAGTTTTGTAAGAGCCTATGGCTACACCTTC. Translation gives CASSFVRAYGYTF.

V usage is TRBV5-1 and J usage is TRBJ1-5; D unresolved. Trimming removed 0 bases from V and 9 bases from J, with 10 bases in between. In germline, CDR1 is SGHRS, CDR2 YFSETQ. There are 13 residues in the CDR3. CDR3 sequence: CASSLDPGRPQHF. The CDR3 coding sequence is TGCGCCAGCAGCTTGGACCCGGGTCGGCCCCAGCATTTT. Full variable domain (remainder filled in from reference TRBV5-1 and TRBJ1-5): KAGVTQTPRYLIKTRGQQVTLSCSPISGHRSVSWYQQTPGQGLQFLFEYFSETQRNKGNFPGRFSGRQFSNSRSEMNVSTLELGDSALYLCASSLDPGRPQHFGDGTRLSIL.

The gene calls are TRBV7-2 and TRBJ2-5; 7 bases align to TRBD2. This CDR3 has 15 residues. J gave up 3 bases and V 1 base, and 5 bases lay outside the gene matches. Germline CDR1 is SGHTA and CDR2 is FQGNSA. DNA of the CDR3: TGTGCCAGCAGCTTAGGAAGGGCGGGGGAAGAGACCCAGTACTTC. Amino acid sequence: CASSLGRAGEETQYF. The full variable domain, rest sourced from reference TRBV7-2 and TRBJ2-5, is GAGVSQSPSNKVTEKGKDVELRCDPISGHTALYWYRQSLGQGLEFLIYFQGNSAPDKSGLPSDRFSAERTGGSVSTLTIQRTQQEDSAVYLCASSLGRAGEETQYFGPGTRLLVL.